This TCR beta chain was obtained from a study of sequential checkpoint blockade in melanoma. The method was immunoSEQ multiplex PCR; TCRdb's version includes in-frame clones alone and lacks a portion of them. The sample has more than 9,500 clones, roughly 81% seen once. Germline V gene data show CDR1 as SGHDT and CDR2 as YYEEEE. The CDR3 totals 17 residues. Unmatched junction bases numbered 10, after V lost 3 bases and J lost 4 bases. Treatment defined: randomized to nivolumab then ipilimumab (arm A) or the reverse (arm B). This specimen consisted of CD8+ T cells sorted from blood (inferred from file names), obtained from a patient given nivolumab and ipilimumab in sequence. The chain carries TRBV5-6 and TRBJ2-1, with 10 nucleotides matching TRBD2. The clonotype originates from a human donor with melanoma. The CDR3 protein is CASSYGLAAILYNEQFF. The CDR3 nucleotides are TGTGCCAGCAGCTACGGACTAGCGGCCATCCTTTACAATGAGCAGTTCTTC.